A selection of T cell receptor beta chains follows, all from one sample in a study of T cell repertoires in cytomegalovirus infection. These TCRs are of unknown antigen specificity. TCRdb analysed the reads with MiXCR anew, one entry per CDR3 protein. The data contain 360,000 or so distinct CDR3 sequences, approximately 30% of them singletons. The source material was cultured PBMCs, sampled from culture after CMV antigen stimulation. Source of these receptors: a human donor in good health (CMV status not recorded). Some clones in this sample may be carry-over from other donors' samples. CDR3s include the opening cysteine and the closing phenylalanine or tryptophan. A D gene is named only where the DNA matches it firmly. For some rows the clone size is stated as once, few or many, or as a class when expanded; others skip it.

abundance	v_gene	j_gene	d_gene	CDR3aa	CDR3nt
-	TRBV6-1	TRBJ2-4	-	CASRNGLPGPNIQYF	TGTGCCAGCAGGAATGGATTGCCAGGACCAAACATTCAGTACTTC
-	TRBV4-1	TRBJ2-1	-	CASSHAGTGNRNEQFF	TGTGCCAGCAGCCATGCCGGAACAGGGAATAGGAATGAGCAGTTCTTC
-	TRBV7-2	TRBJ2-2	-	CASSLATATAITGELFF	TGTGCCAGCAGCTTAGCTACCGCGACTGCCATTACCGGGGAGCTGTTTTTT
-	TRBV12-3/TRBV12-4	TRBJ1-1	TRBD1	CASRSGQGALNTEAFF	TGTGCCAGCAGATCCGGACAGGGGGCGTTAAACACTGAAGCTTTCTTT
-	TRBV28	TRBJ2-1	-	CASSPALKSSYNEQFF	TGTGCCAGCAGCCCGGCCCTCAAGTCCTCCTACAATGAGCAGTTCTTC
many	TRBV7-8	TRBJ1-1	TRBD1	CASSLPGGDTEAFF	TGTGCCAGCAGCTTACCAGGGGGGGACACTGAAGCTTTCTTT
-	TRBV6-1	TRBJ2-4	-	CASSEEEGNIQYF	TGTGCCAGCAGTGAAGAAGAAGGGAACATTCAGTACTTC
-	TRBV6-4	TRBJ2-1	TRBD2	CASKLGGRARNEQFF	TGTGCCAGCAAATTGGGTGGGAGGGCCAGGAATGAGCAGTTCTTC
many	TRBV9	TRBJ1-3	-	CASSTDRILSNSGNTIYF	TGTGCCAGCAGCACCGACAGAATACTATCGAACTCTGGAAACACCATATATTTT
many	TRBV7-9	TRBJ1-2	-	CASSLAGTAGSGYTF	TGTGCCAGCAGCTTAGCAGGGACGGCTGGGTCGGGCTACACCTTC
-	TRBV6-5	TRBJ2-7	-	CASSYGSFSSYEQYF	TGTGCCAGCAGTTACGGTAGCTTTTCCTCCTACGAGCAGTACTTC
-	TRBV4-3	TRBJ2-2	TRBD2	CASSQDRGRADNTGELFF	TGCGCCAGCAGCCAAGATCGCGGGAGGGCCGATAACACCGGGGAGCTGTTTTTT
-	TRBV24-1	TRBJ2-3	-	CATGSTDTQYF	TGTGCCACCGGGTCCACAGATACGCAGTATTTT
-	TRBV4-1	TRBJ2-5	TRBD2	CASSQDRIAGVSETQYF	TGCGCCAGCAGCCAAGATAGGATAGCGGGAGTATCGGAGACCCAGTACTTC
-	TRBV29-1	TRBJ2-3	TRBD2	CSGMKAGADFDTQYF	TGCAGCGGGATGAAAGCGGGAGCAGACTTTGATACGCAGTATTTT
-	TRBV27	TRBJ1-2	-	CASSSHEDYGYTF	TGTGCCAGCAGTTCCCATGAGGACTATGGCTACACCTTC
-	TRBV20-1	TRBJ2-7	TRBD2	CSARAPEREIWNYEQYF	TGCAGTGCTAGAGCTCCGGAGCGGGAGATATGGAACTACGAGCAGTACTTC
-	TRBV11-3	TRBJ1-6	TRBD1	CASSPWTGGDNSPLHF	TGTGCCAGCAGCCCATGGACAGGGGGCGATAATTCACCCCTCCACTTT
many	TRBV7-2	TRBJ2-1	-	CASSLAHSGYNEQFF	TGTGCCAGCAGCTTAGCGCATAGCGGATACAATGAGCAGTTCTTC
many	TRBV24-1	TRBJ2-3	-	CATSDFPSRQESTDTQYF	TGTGCCACCAGTGATTTTCCATCGCGTCAGGAGAGCACAGATACGCAGTATTTT
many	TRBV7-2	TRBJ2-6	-	CASRMEAGSGANVLTF	TGTGCCAGCAGGATGGAGGCGGGGTCCGGGGCCAACGTCCTGACTTTC
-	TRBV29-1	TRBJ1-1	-	CSVEAPKGEITEAFF	TGCAGCGTTGAGGCTCCGAAGGGGGAAATCACTGAAGCTTTCTTT
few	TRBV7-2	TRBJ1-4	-	CASSLQGEKLFF	TGTGCCAGCAGCCTGCAGGGTGAAAAACTGTTTTTT
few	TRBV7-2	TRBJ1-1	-	CASSAPGSTTEAFF	TGTGCCAGCAGCGCTCCGGGTAGTACCACTGAAGCTTTCTTT
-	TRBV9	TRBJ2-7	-	CASSEELSDEQYF	TGTGCCAGCAGCGAGGAGTTATCCGACGAGCAGTACTTC
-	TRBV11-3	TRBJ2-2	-	CASRRLGANTGELFF	TGTGCCAGCCGGCGACTAGGCGCGAACACCGGGGAGCTGTTTTTT
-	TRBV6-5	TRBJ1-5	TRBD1	CASSSSHRGHDQPQHF	TGTGCCAGCAGTTCCTCCCACAGGGGGCACGATCAGCCCCAGCATTTT
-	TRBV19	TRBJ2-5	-	CASSSRRGQGRETQYF	TGTGCCAGTAGTTCGCGCCGAGGGCAGGGGCGCGAGACCCAGTACTTC
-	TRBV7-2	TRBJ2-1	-	CASSLAASVNNEQFF	TGTGCCAGCAGCTTAGCGGCTAGCGTAAACAATGAGCAGTTCTTC
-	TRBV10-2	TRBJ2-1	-	CASKVANEQFF	TGCGCCAGCAAGGTAGCGAATGAGCAGTTCTTC
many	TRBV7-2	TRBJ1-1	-	CASSPRVKQEPNTEAFF	TGTGCCAGCAGCCCCCGAGTCAAACAGGAACCGAACACTGAAGCTTTCTTT
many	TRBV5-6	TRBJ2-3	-	CASSLTSTDTQYF	TGTGCCAGCAGCTTGACCAGCACAGATACGCAGTATTTT
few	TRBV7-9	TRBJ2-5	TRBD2	CASSLFSGGETQYF	TGTGCCAGCAGCTTATTTTCGGGAGGGGAGACCCAGTACTTC
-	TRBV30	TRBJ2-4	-	CAWSSNPSSEWDIAKNIQYF	TGTGCCTGGAGCTCTAACCCCTCTAGCGAGTGGGACATAGCCAAAAACATTCAGTACTTC
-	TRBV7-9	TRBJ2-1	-	CASSSTEMGEGAPYNEQFF	TGTGCCAGCAGCTCTACCGAGATGGGAGAGGGTGCCCCTTACAATGAGCAGTTCTTC
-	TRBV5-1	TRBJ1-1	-	CASSFGELSTEAFF	TGCGCCAGCAGCTTTGGGGAGTTGAGCACTGAAGCTTTCTTT
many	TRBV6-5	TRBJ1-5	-	CASSYGGSNQPQHF	TGTGCCAGCAGTTATGGGGGTAGCAATCAGCCCCAGCATTTT
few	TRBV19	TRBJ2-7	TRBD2	CASSYGGSGYEQYF	TGTGCCAGTAGTTACGGCGGGAGCGGATACGAGCAGTACTTC
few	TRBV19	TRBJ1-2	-	CASSSRAGVPGYTF	TGTGCCAGTAGTTCCCGGGCGGGGGTACCTGGCTACACCTTC
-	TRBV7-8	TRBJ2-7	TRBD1	CASSPMGTGVREQYF	TGTGCCAGCAGCCCAATGGGGACAGGAGTTCGCGAGCAGTACTTC
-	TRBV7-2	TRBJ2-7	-	CASSLRGSGSYEQYF	TGTGCCAGCAGCTTAAGGGGGTCGGGTTCCTACGAGCAGTACTTC
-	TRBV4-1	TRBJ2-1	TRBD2	CASSQPGLGGDEQFF	TGCGCCAGCAGCCAACCCGGACTAGGCGGCGATGAGCAGTTCTTC
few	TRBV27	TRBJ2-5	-	CASSLSGVRRETQYF	TGTGCCAGCAGTTTATCGGGCGTGCGAAGGGAGACCCAGTACTTC
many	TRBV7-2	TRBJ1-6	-	CASSSDRTYNSPLHF	TGTGCCAGCAGCTCAGACAGAACCTATAATTCACCCCTCCACTTT
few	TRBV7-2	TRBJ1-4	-	CASSLSGSEKLFF	TGTGCCAGCAGCTTATCAGGTTCCGAAAAACTGTTTTTT
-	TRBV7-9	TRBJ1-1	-	CASSLGFREAFF	TGTGCCAGCAGCTTAGGATTCCGTGAAGCTTTCTTT
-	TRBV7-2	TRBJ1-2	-	CASSSTTGSLDGYTF	TGTGCCAGCAGCAGTACCACAGGGAGTTTAGATGGCTACACCTTC
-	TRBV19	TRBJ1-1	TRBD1	CASSTPGQVGFF	TGTGCCAGTAGTACCCCAGGACAGGTGGGTTTCTTT
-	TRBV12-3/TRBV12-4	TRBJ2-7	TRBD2	CASSQRLAVEQYF	TGTGCCAGCAGTCAGAGACTAGCAGTCGAGCAGTACTTC
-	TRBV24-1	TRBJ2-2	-	CATRRQATGELFF	TGTGCCACCAGACGACAAGCCACCGGGGAGCTGTTTTTT
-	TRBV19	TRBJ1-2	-	CASSRGGSLDLYGYTF	TGTGCCAGTAGCCGGGGAGGGTCGCTAGACCTCTATGGCTACACCTTC
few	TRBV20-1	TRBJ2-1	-	CSARLSRRNEQFF	TGCAGTGCTCGACTATCCCGGCGCAATGAGCAGTTCTTC
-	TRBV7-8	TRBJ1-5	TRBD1	CASSQWTGLGDQPQHF	TGTGCCAGCAGCCAATGGACAGGGCTGGGCGATCAGCCCCAGCATTTT